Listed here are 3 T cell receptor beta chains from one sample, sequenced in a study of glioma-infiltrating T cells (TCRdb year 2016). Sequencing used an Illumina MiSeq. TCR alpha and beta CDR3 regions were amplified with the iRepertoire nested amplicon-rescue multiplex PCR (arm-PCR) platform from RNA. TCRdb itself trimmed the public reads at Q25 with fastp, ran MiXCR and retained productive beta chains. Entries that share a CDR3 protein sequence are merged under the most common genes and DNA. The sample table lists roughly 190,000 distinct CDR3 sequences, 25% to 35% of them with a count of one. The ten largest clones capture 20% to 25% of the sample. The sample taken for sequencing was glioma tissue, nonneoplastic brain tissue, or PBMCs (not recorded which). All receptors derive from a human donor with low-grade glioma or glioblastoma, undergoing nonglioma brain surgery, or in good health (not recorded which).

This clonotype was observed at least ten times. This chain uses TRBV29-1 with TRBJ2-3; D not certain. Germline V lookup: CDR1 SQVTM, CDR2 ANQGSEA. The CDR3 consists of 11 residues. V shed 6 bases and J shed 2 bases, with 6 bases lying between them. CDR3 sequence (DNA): TGCAGCGTGTCACACACAGATACGCAGTATTTT. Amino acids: CSVSHTDTQYF.

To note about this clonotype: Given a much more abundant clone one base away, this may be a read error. The CDR3: CSAENQGQATYEQYF. The CDR3 DNA follows: TGCAGTGCTGAAAACCAGGGACAAGCTACCTACGAGCAGTACTTC. The chain is built from TRBV20-1 and TRBJ2-7; a possible D gene is TRBD1 (6 bases). V shed 5 bases and J shed 2 bases, with 19 bases lying between them. Per germline, CDR1 DFQATT and CDR2 SNEGSKA (reference sequence). The CDR3 has 15 residues.

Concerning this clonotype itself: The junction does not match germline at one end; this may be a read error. The CDR3 loop reads CASGLYRGDEQFF. CDR3 nucleotides: TGTGCCAGCGGCTTATACAGGGGAGATGAGCAGTTCTTC. The rearrangement links TRBV7-9 to TRBJ2-1, with TRBD1 matching 7 bases. CDR3 length equals 13 residues. Germline V gene sequence: CDR1 SEHNR, CDR2 FQNEAQ (reference sequence).